Presented here are 27 T cell receptor beta chains from one specimen sequenced in a study of shared clonotypes between healthy human individuals (dated by TCRdb to the early 2020s). Libraries were prepared through the immunoSEQ multiplex PCR assay. The clones in this table, taken by TCRdb from immuneACCESS, are in-frame only. Not every clone is retained; where verified, under half of the shortfall comes from an unresolved V gene, and the cause of the rest is unknown. Across this sample there are approximately 500,000 clones, with 79% seen only once. The ten largest clones represent over 10% of the sample. Source material: PBMCs. The receptors originated from a woman in her thirties or forties in good health. Some clones in this sample may be carry-over from other donors' samples.

The chain recombines TRBV6-5 with TRBJ2-3, with a tentative D call TRBD1 (6 bases). Germline V CDR1 and CDR2: MNHEY, SVGAGI. Trimming took 6 bases from V and 4 from J, leaving 17 bases between them. The CDR3 extends over 15 amino acids. CDR3 sequence (DNA): TGTGCCAGCAGCAGAGAAGGGGGAGTTGCAGATACGCAGTATTTT. Translated: CASSREGGVADTQYF.

This rearrangement joins TRBV30 to TRBJ2-1; the D call may be TRBD1 or TRBD2 (5 bases each). Germline V gene data show CDR1 as GTSNPN and CDR2 as SVGIG (reference sequence). V was pared by 1 base and J by 0 bases, with 10 bases between. The CDR3 loop spans 15 amino acids. Here the CDR3 DNA reads TGTGCCTGGAGTGGGGGGATGGCCTCCTACAATGAGCAGTTCTTC. Translated, it gives CAWSGGMASYNEQFF.

The chain combines TRBV27 with TRBJ2-2; TRBD2 matches at 8 bases. The germline gives CDR1 MNHEY, CDR2 SMNVEV (reference sequence). J lost 4 bases, V lost 6 bases, and 7 bases had no gene match. The CDR3 sequence is 15 residues long. The CDR3 here is CASSGSGRGTGELFF. For the CDR3, the DNA is TGTGCCAGCAGCGGCAGCGGGAGAGGCACCGGGGAGCTGTTTTTT.

About this clone: The same CDR3 can be traced to other DNA sequences in this sample. The chain combines TRBV6-1 with TRBJ2-7; D might be TRBD2 (6 bases). V was clipped by 6 bases and J by 4 bases, with 10 bases between them. The CDR3 spans 12 residues. CDR1 and CDR2 (germline): MNHNS, SASEGT. The CDR3 sequence is CASSLGGYEQYF. CDR3 sequence (DNA): TGTGCCAGCAGCCTCGGGGGTTACGAGCAGTACTTC.

The gene calls are TRBV19 and TRBJ1-2; D might be TRBD1 (6 bases). Trimming took off 6 bases at V and 6 bases at J, with 20 bases between the two ends. Looked up from germline, CDR1 is LNHDA and CDR2 is SQIVND (reference sequence). The CDR3 totals 15 residues. The CDR3 protein is CASRETVGGYDGYTF. The CDR3 DNA follows: TGTGCCAGTAGAGAGACAGTAGGGGGATATGATGGCTACACCTTC.

V and J are TRBV5-5 and TRBJ2-1; 8 positions agree with TRBD1. Germline CDR1 reads SGHKS; CDR2 reads YYEKEE (reference sequence). With 4 bases clipped from V and 9 bases from J, the junction kept 12 bases outside the gene matches. The CDR3 runs to 15 residues. Here the CDR3 DNA reads TGTGCCAGCAGCCCGGGGACAGGCACACACGGTGAGCAGTTCTTC. Its protein is CASSPGTGTHGEQFF.

The chain has TRBV5-1 and TRBJ2-7; TRBD2 is a possible D gene (6 bases). From germline, CDR1 is SGHRS and CDR2 YFSETQ. The V gene lost 0 bases and the J gene lost 5 bases, with 12 bases spanning the gap. The CDR3 is made up of 14 amino acids. CDR3 coding DNA: TGCGCCAGCAGCTTGGGACTAGATGTTGACGAGCAGTACTTC. Its protein product is CASSLGLDVDEQYF.

The J gene is TRBJ1-1, the V gene TRBV28, with D uncertain. CDR3 length: 12 amino acids. Germline-derived CDR1 and CDR2 are MDHEN and SYDVKM. Trimming stripped 10 bases from V and 1 base from J, with 10 bases between. DNA of the CDR3: TGTGCCATTGAGGGCTCGAACACTGAAGCTTTCTTT. Its protein product is CAIEGSNTEAFF. Complete variable domain (other parts from reference TRBV28 and TRBJ1-1): DVKVTQSSRYLVKRTGEKVFLECVQDMDHENMFWYRQDPGLGLRLIYFSYDVKMKEKGDIPEGYSVSREKKERFSLILESASTNQTSMYLCAIEGSNTEAFFGQGTRLTVV.

The rearrangement uses TRBV6-1 and TRBJ1-1; D uncertain. CDR3 length: 13 amino acids. Looked up from germline, CDR1 is MNHNS and CDR2 is SASEGT. With 4 bases removed from V and 0 bases from J, the gap between germline ends came to 6 bases. Here the CDR3 reads CASSALLNTEAFF. DNA of the CDR3: TGTGCCAGCAGTGCATTATTGAACACTGAAGCTTTCTTT.

This sequence joins TRBV7-9 and TRBJ2-1; 11 positions match TRBD2. The CDR3 length is 16 residues. J gave up 5 bases and V 4 bases, and 7 bases lay outside the gene matches. The germline V gene has CDR1 SEHNR and CDR2 FQNEAQ (reference sequence). The CDR3 here is CASSSNSGRGHNEQFF. Written as DNA, the CDR3 is TGTGCCAGCAGCTCAAATAGCGGGAGGGGACACAATGAGCAGTTCTTC.

V and J are TRBV20-1 and TRBJ1-1; D is ambiguous. Germline V gives CDR1 DFQATT, CDR2 SNEGSKA (reference sequence). The CDR3 length is 11 residues. Trimming cost V 6 bases and J 3 bases, with 8 bases left between them. The CDR3 spells CSAGRDTEAFF. The CDR3 nucleotides are TGCAGTGCCGGTAGAGACACTGAAGCTTTCTTT.

The chain combines TRBV19 with TRBJ2-3; TRBD1 matches at 7 bases. Germline assignment: CDR1 LNHDA and CDR2 SQIVND (reference sequence). The CDR3 has 15 amino acids. The V gene end was trimmed by 6 bases and the J gene end by 3 bases; junction bases not matched to a gene: 9. Written as DNA, the CDR3 is TGTGCCAGTAGCCCAGGGGGTGGGCGAACAGATACGCAGTATTTT. Encoded protein: CASSPGGGRTDTQYF. Drawing the rest from reference TRBV19 and TRBJ2-3, the complete variable domain is DGGITQSPKYLFRKEGQNVTLSCEQNLNHDAMYWYRQDPGQGLRLIYYSQIVNDFQKGDIAEGYSVSREKKESFPLTVTSAQKNPTAFYLCASSPGGGRTDTQYFGPGTRLTVL.

This clone was seen a handful of times. J is TRBJ1-4 and V is TRBV5-5; 12 positions agree with TRBD1. Germline-derived CDR1 and CDR2 are SGHKS and YYEKEE (reference sequence). Trimming cost V 2 bases and J 11 bases; bases outside gene matches: 19. The CDR3 is 19 amino acids. CDR3 loop: CASSLRGQGAQRDERKLFF. The CDR3 bases are TGTGCCAGCAGCTTAAGGGGACAGGGGGCCCAGAGGGATGAACGGAAACTGTTTTTT.

This rearrangement joins TRBV7-9 to TRBJ2-1; D not resolved. Between the trimmed V and J ends, which lost 4 bases and 0 bases, there was a span of 19 bases. The V gene's germline CDR1 is SEHNR and CDR2 FQNEAQ (reference sequence). The CDR3 loop spans 18 amino acids. The CDR3 sequence: CASSYLHFRQGSYNEQFF. The CDR3 DNA is TGTGCCAGCAGCTACCTTCACTTCCGACAAGGCTCCTACAATGAGCAGTTCTTC.

On this clone: Other nucleotide sequences from this sample produce the same CDR3. The V call is TRBV5-1, the J call TRBJ2-1; 10 bases are a match to TRBD2. Germline CDR1 reads SGHRS; CDR2 reads YFSETQ. The length of the CDR3 is 17 residues. V was clipped by 0 bases and J by 1 base; unmatched bases: 4. Here the CDR3 DNA reads TGCGCCAGCAGCTTGGAGGCTAGCGGGAGTTCCTACAATGAGCAGTTCTTC. Translation: CASSLEASGSSYNEQFF.

The sample holds one count of this clone. V usage is TRBV11-1 and J usage is TRBJ2-2; no reliable D call. V gave up 3 bases and J gave up 4 bases, with 12 bases separating them. Germline V gives CDR1 SGHAT, CDR2 FQDESV (reference sequence). The CDR3 spans 15 residues. DNA of the CDR3: TGTGCCAGCAGCTTCGGATACAGCATCACCGGGGAGCTGTTTTTT. It encodes CASSFGYSITGELFF.

The chain is built from TRBV7-3 and TRBJ2-3; 8 bases are shared with TRBD2. The V and J ends lost 8 bases and 6 bases, in that order; junction bases with no gene match: 7. The CDR3 runs 13 residues. Germline CDR1 is SGHTA and CDR2 is FQGTGA. CDR3 loop: CASQRERGDTQYF. In nucleotides, the CDR3 is TGTGCCAGCCAGCGGGAGCGGGGGGATACGCAGTATTTT. The full variable domain, completed using reference TRBV7-3 and TRBJ2-3, is GAGVSQTPSNKVTEKGKYVELRCDPISGHTALYWYRQSLGQGPEFLIYFQGTGAADDSGLPNDRFFAVRPEGSVSTLKIQRTERGDSAVYLCASQRERGDTQYFGPGTRLTVL.

The J gene is TRBJ1-1, the V gene TRBV27; tentative D call: TRBD1 (6 bases). Germline-derived CDR1 and CDR2 are MNHEY and SMNVEV (reference sequence). This CDR3 is built from 15 residues. Trimming shortened V by 5 bases and J by 4 bases, and 17 bases separated the two germline ends. CDR3 residues: CASSAGRAGVTEAFF. In nucleotides, the CDR3 is TGTGCCAGCAGTGCAGGGAGGGCAGGGGTCACTGAAGCTTTCTTT.

This clone was detected only a few times. This sequence joins TRBV12-1 and TRBJ1-1. TRBV12-1 is a documented pseudogene. The CDR3 covers 13 residues. The CDR3 here is CASSLPTHTEAFF. The DNA for the CDR3 is TGTGCCAGCAGCCTCCCGACCCACACTGAAGCTTTCTTT.

This clone was counted a single time. The V call is TRBV7-2, the J call TRBJ1-5; D uncertain. The V and J ends lost 2 bases and 6 bases respectively, with 8 bases between them. This CDR3 has 13 residues. Germline loops: CDR1 SGHTA, CDR2 FQGNSA. CDR3 residues: CASSLSGLQPQHF. As DNA, the CDR3 is TGTGCCAGCAGCTTATCAGGCCTTCAGCCCCAGCATTTT.

V and J are TRBV9 and TRBJ2-5; D call uncertain. Trimming cost V 4 bases and J 2 bases, with 9 bases left between them. The germline CDR1 and CDR2 sequences are SGDLS and YYNGEE. This CDR3 region has 13 residues. The CDR3 loop reads CASSPSVQETQYF. The CDR3 nucleotides read TGTGCCAGCAGCCCGAGCGTTCAAGAGACCCAGTACTTC.

In the case of this clone: A read error may be the cause here, since a much bigger clone is one base away. Other nucleotide sequences from this sample produce the same CDR3. The chain joins TRBV28 to TRBJ2-3; D unresolved. Trimming stripped 2 bases from V and 3 bases from J, with 0 bases between. The CDR3 length is 11 residues. CDR1 is MDHEN, CDR2 SYDVKM, per germline. The CDR3 DNA reads as TGTGCCAGCAGTTTAACAGATACGCAGTATTTT. It is translated as CASSLTDTQYF.

This clone appeared a single time. The V call is TRBV7-2, the J call TRBJ2-5, with D perhaps assigned TRBD1 or TRBD2 (5 bases each). V was trimmed by 4 bases and J by 5 bases, leaving 14 bases between them. This CDR3 is built from 14 residues. Looked up from germline, CDR1 is SGHTA and CDR2 is FQGNSA. CDR3 sequence: CASSSRARQETQYF. The CDR3 DNA reads TGTGCCAGCAGCTCGCGGGCCCGACAGGAGACCCAGTACTTC.

The chain combines TRBV10-1 with TRBJ2-1; D may be TRBD1 (6 bases). The CDR3 extends over 14 amino acids. From germline, CDR1 is WNHNN and CDR2 SYGVQD (reference sequence). V was pared by 6 bases and J by 8 bases, with 17 bases between. The CDR3 spells CASRRDNRWDEQFF. For the CDR3, the DNA is TGCGCCAGCAGGAGGGACAACCGGTGGGATGAGCAGTTCTTC.

This clone has at least ten counts. This sequence joins TRBV7-2 and TRBJ1-3, with 10 bases fitting TRBD1. The CDR3 extends over 17 amino acids. The germline V gene has CDR1 SGHTA and CDR2 FQGNSA. V lost 5 bases to trimming and J lost 0 bases; unmatched junction nucleotides: 7. Here the CDR3 reads CASSARQGALSGNTIYF. CDR3 nucleotides: TGTGCCAGCAGCGCCCGACAGGGGGCTCTCTCTGGAAACACCATATATTTT.

The chain employs TRBV19 and TRBJ2-1, with 9 positions matching TRBD2. The CDR3 sequence is 15 residues long. Trimming cost V 6 bases and J 3 bases; bases outside gene matches: 6. Germline V gives CDR1 LNHDA, CDR2 SQIVND (reference sequence). The CDR3 region has the DNA TGTGCCAGTAGCCGCGGACTAGCGAGCTACAATGAGCAGTTCTTC. Protein: CASSRGLASYNEQFF.

The chain couples TRBV19 to TRBJ1-2, with 7 bases that match TRBD1. The germline gives CDR1 LNHDA, CDR2 SQIVND (reference sequence). J was trimmed by 4 bases and V by 9 bases; bases with no gene match: 14. The CDR3 has 15 amino acids. The CDR3 reads CASTRQADRAYGYTF. The DNA for the CDR3 is TGTGCCAGCACTAGACAAGCAGACAGGGCCTATGGCTACACCTTC.